Shown below are 10 T cell receptor beta chains from a single sample sequenced in a study of CD8 T cells in Susac syndrome. RNA in amounts of about 0.5 to 1 ug was reverse transcribed with random hexamers. TCRdb fed the immunoSEQ multiplex PCR reads into MiXCR, producing one record per CDR3 protein. The table lists approximately 110,000 distinct CDR3 sequences, over 85% of them singletons, with 0.25% to 0.35% in the top ten. Sequenced material: CD8+ T cells from PBMCs. Receptors were obtained from a human donor with multiple sclerosis.

The V call is TRBV7-9, the J call TRBJ2-6, with D hard to call. Trimming removed 6 bases at V and 2 bases at J, with 14 bases between. The CDR3 is 16 amino acids. Germline lookup yields CDR1 SEHNR and CDR2 FQNEAQ (reference sequence). CDR3 protein: CASRPPGDPGANVLTF. CDR3 nucleotides: TGTGCCAGCAGACCCCCTGGCGATCCTGGGGCCAACGTCCTGACTTTC.

The chain has TRBV20-1 and TRBJ2-5; no definite D call. In germline, CDR1 is DFQATT, CDR2 SNEGSKA (reference sequence). The CDR3 runs 14 residues. Trimming removed 3 bases at V and 5 bases at J, with 16 bases between. CDR3 in amino acids: CSASSAYPSETQYF. CDR3 DNA sequence: TGCAGTGCTAGTTCAGCGTACCCGTCGGAGACCCAGTACTTC.

V gene TRBV10-3 combines with J gene TRBJ2-5, with TRBD1 matching 7 bases. The CDR3 consists of 14 residues. Germline V lookup: CDR1 ENHRY, CDR2 SYGVKD. The J segment lost 5 bases and the V segment lost 2 bases, leaving 5 bases of the junction unmatched. DNA of the CDR3: TGTGCCATCAGTGAGACCGACAGGGAGGAGACCCAGTACTTC. This encodes CAISETDREETQYF.

This chain uses TRBV6-1 with TRBJ1-5; D gene unclear. Looked up from germline, CDR1 is MNHNS and CDR2 is SASEGT. The CDR3 has 12 amino acids. Deletions cut 6 bases from V and 7 bases from J, with 10 bases between. This CDR3 reads CASRRDRQPQHF. The CDR3, as DNA: TGTGCCAGCAGAAGAGATCGGCAGCCCCAGCATTTT.

The chain couples TRBV4-2 to TRBJ1-3; D is unresolved. Germline V gene lookup returns CDR1 LGHNA and CDR2 YNFKEQ. V was shortened by 1 base and J by 1 base, with 2 bases between the two germline ends. CDR3 length: 13 residues. Here the CDR3 reads CASSQASGNTIYF. CDR3 nucleotides: TGTGCCAGCAGCCAAGCTTCTGGAAACACCATATATTTT.

This clonotype was observed once. The V call is TRBV12-3 or TRBV12-4, the J call TRBJ1-5; D remains unclear. Trimming removed 5 bases from V and 6 bases from J, with 14 bases in between. The CDR3 extends over 14 amino acids. The CDR3 region is CASSLGPGSQPQHF. The CDR3, as DNA: TGTGCCAGCAGTCTCGGGCCGGGGAGTCAGCCCCAGCATTTT.

The chain links TRBV13 to TRBJ2-7, with 9 positions matching TRBD1. Germline lookup yields CDR1 PRHDT and CDR2 FYEKMQ (reference sequence). CDR3 length equals 15 residues. The junction had 9 bases not matched to a gene; V was cut back by 5 bases and J by 4 bases. The CDR3 is CASSQKGQGRYEQYV. Here the CDR3 DNA reads TGTGCCAGCAGCCAAAAAGGACAGGGGAGGTACGAGCAGTACGTC.

The chain is built from TRBV9 and TRBJ2-1; D remains ambiguous. The CDR3 consists of 15 residues. V was cut by 0 bases and J by 2 bases, with 9 bases left in between. Germline V lookup: CDR1 SGDLS, CDR2 YYNGEE. This CDR3 reads CASSVVGGTYNEQFF. The CDR3 DNA follows: TGTGCCAGCAGCGTAGTCGGCGGCACCTACAATGAGCAGTTCTTC.

The chain couples TRBV16 to TRBJ2-7, with 8 bases matching TRBD2. Germline values: CDR1 KGHSY, CDR2 FQNENV. The ends lost 4 bases at V and 5 bases at J; junction bases unmatched: 10. The CDR3 covers 15 residues. CDR3 sequence reads: CASSRSPGLEHEQYF. The CDR3 region has the DNA TGTGCCAGCAGCCGGTCCCCGGGACTAGAGCACGAGCAGTACTTC.

The rearrangement joins TRBV27 to TRBJ2-1; tentative D call: TRBD2 (6 bases). CDR1 MNHEY and CDR2 SMNVEV come from the germline V gene (reference sequence). The CDR3 is 13 amino acids. V lost 3 bases to trimming and J lost 6 bases, with 9 bases between them. This CDR3 is CASSFGRRNEQFF. The DNA for the CDR3 is TGTGCCAGCAGTTTCGGGAGACGCAATGAGCAGTTCTTC.